There are a few counts of the clone carrying this TCR beta chain. Its antigen remains unidentified. The CDR3 extends over 14 amino acids. Per germline, CDR1 LGHNA and CDR2 YNFKEQ. V shed 7 bases and J shed 3 bases, with 13 bases lying between them. This record belongs to a study of T cell repertoires in cytomegalovirus infection. Turning to the study itself: Through public TCR beta signatures, both CMV infection and matching HLA type were indicated.

In TCRdb, the reads were re-called with MiXCR into one record per CDR3 protein. The table lists approximately 500,000 distinct CDR3 sequences, around 11% of them singletons. The study's findings and limits: What dominated the ex vivo response were HLA-C-restricted CMV-specific TCR beta clonotypes. Totalled public TCR beta family frequency picked out people who carried CMV plus the relevant HLA.

V and J are TRBV4-2 and TRBJ1-5, with D perhaps matching TRBD1 (6 bases). The sequence derives from a human donor in good health (CMV status not recorded). Some clones in this sample may be carry-over from other donors' samples. The sample consisted of PBMCs. DNA of the CDR3: TGTGCCAGCAACCCCGGGACAACCAATCAGCCCCAGCATTTT. Amino acids: CASNPGTTNQPQHF.